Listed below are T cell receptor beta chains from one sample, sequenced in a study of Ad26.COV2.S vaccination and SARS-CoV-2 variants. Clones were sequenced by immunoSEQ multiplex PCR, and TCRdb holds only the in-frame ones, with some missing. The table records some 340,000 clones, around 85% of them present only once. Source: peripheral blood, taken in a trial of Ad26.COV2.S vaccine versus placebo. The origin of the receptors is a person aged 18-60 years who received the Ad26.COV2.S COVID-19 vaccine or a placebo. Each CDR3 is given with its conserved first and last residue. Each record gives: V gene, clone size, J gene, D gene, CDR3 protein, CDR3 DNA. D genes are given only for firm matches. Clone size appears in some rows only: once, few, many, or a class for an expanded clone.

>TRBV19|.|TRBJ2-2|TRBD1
CASSYGRTGHTGELFF
TGTGCCAGTAGTTACGGTCGGACAGGGCACACCGGGGAGCTGTTTTTT
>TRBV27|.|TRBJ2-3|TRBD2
CASSSNIAGRLDTQYF
TGTGCCAGCAGTTCGAATATAGCGGGGCGGTTAGATACGCAGTATTTT
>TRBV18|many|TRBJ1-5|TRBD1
CASSTGQGQNQPQHF
TGTGCCAGCTCTACAGGACAGGGACAAAATCAGCCCCAGCATTTT
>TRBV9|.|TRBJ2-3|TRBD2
CASSVGGGPSTDTQYF
TGTGCCAGCAGCGTAGGCGGGGGGCCTAGCACAGATACGCAGTATTTT
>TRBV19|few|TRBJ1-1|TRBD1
CASSNRGRNTEAFF
TGTGCCAGTAGTAACAGGGGCCGGAACACTGAAGCTTTCTTT
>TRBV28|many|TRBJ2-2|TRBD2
CASSSVAGGPVTGELFF
TGTGCCAGCAGTTCAGTAGCGGGGGGGCCTGTCACCGGGGAGCTGTTTTTT
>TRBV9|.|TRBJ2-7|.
CASSVEPGRYEQYF
TGTGCCAGCAGCGTAGAACCGGGGCGCTACGAGCAGTACTTC
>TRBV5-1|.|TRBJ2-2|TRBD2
CASSSQLAGASNTGELFF
TGCGCCAGCAGCTCCCAACTAGCGGGGGCCTCGAACACCGGGGAGCTGTTTTTT
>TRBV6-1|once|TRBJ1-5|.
CASSEALGWSNQPQHF
TGTGCCAGCAGTGAAGCGCTTGGGTGGAGCAATCAGCCCCAGCATTTT
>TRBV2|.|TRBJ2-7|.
CASSREQGSYEQYF
TGTGCCAGCAGTAGAGAGCAGGGTTCCTACGAGCAGTACTTC
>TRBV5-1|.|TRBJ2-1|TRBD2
CASSLVLAGTYNEQFF
TGCGCCAGCAGCTTGGTCCTAGCGGGGACCTACAATGAGCAGTTCTTC
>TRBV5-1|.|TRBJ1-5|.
CASSLDSSNQPQHF
TGCGCCAGCAGCTTGGACAGTAGCAATCAGCCCCAGCATTTT
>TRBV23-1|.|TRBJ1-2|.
CASSRADGDTHYGYTF
TGCGCCAGCAGTCGGGCTGATGGGGACACGCACTATGGCTACACCTTC
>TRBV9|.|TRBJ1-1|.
CASSAVGKLNTEAFF
TGTGCCAGCAGCGCCGTGGGGAAACTGAACACTGAAGCTTTCTTT
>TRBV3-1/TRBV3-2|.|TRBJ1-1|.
CASSQVLNTEAFF
TGTGCCAGCAGCCAAGTTCTGAACACTGAAGCTTTCTTT
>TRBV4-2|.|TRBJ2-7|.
CASRQGVADSYEQYF
TGTGCCAGCAGACAAGGGGTAGCGGATTCCTACGAGCAGTACTTC
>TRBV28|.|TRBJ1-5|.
CASSFWSQPQHF
TGTGCCAGCAGTTTTTGGAGTCAGCCCCAGCATTTT
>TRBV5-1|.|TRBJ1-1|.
CASSFVAGAGAEAFF
TGCGCCAGCAGCTTTGTTGCGGGGGCAGGGGCTGAAGCTTTCTTT
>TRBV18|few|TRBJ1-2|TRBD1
CASSPDRGAHYGYTF
TGTGCCAGCTCACCGGACAGGGGGGCCCACTATGGCTACACCTTC